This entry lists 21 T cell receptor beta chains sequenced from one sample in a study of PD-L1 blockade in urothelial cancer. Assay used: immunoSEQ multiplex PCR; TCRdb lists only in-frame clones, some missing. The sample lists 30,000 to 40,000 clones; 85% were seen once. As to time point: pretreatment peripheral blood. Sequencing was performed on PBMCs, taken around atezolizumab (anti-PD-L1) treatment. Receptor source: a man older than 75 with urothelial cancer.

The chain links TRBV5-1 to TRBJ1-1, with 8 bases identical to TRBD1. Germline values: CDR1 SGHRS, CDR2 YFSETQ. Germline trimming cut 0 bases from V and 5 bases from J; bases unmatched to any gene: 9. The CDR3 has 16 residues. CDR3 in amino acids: CASSLGGGWTGTEAFF. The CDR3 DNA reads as TGCGCCAGCAGCTTGGGAGGGGGGTGGACAGGGACTGAAGCTTTCTTT.

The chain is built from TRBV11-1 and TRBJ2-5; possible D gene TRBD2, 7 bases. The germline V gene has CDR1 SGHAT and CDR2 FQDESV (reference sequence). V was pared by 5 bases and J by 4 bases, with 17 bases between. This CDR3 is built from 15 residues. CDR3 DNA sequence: TGTGCCAGCAGCACCGGAGGGGGGGGCCGAGAGACCCAGTACTTC. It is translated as CASSTGGGGRETQYF.

CDR3 residues: CASSPGQGSPYEQYF. In DNA, the CDR3 is TGTGCCAGCTCACCGGGACAGGGTTCACCCTACGAGCAGTACTTC. V usage is TRBV18 and J usage is TRBJ2-7; the match to TRBD1 covers 9 bases. The germline V gene has CDR1 KGHSH and CDR2 LQKENI. Trimming cost V 3 bases and J 2 bases; bases outside gene matches: 5. The CDR3 covers 15 residues.

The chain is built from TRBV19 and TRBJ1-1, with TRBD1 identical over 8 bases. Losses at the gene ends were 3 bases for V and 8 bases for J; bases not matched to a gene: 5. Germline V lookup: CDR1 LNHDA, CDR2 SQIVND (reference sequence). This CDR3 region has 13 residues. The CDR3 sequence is CASSMTGVGEAFF. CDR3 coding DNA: TGTGCCAGTAGTATGACAGGGGTAGGGGAAGCTTTCTTT.

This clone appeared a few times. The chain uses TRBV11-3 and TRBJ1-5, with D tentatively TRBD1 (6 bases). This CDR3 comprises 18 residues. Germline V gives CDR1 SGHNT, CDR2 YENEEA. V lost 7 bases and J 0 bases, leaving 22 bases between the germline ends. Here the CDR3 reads CASTYQYRDTHSNQPQHF. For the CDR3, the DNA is TGTGCCAGCACCTATCAATACCGGGACACACATAGCAATCAGCCCCAGCATTTT.

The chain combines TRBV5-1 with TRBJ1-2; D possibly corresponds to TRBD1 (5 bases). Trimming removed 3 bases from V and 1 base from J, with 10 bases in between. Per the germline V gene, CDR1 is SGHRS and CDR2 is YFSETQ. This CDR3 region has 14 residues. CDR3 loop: CASSSETVNYGYTF. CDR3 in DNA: TGCGCCAGCAGCTCGGAGACAGTTAACTATGGCTACACCTTC.

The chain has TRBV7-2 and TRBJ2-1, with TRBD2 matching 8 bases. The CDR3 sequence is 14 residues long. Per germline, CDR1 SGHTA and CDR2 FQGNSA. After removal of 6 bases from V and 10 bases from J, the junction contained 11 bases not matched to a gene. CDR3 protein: CASSPGLGGREQFF. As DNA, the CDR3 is TGTGCCAGCAGTCCCGGGTTGGGCGGGAGGGAGCAGTTCTTC.

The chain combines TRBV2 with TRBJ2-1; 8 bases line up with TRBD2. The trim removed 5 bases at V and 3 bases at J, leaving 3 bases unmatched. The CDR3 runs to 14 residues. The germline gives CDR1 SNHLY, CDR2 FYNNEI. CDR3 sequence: CASSSGRVYNEQFF. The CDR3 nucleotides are TGTGCCAGCAGTAGCGGGAGAGTCTACAATGAGCAGTTCTTC.

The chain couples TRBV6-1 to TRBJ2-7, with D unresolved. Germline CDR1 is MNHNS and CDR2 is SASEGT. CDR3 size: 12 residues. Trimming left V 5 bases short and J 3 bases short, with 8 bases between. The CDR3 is CASSILVYEQYF. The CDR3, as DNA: TGTGCCAGCAGTATCCTCGTCTACGAGCAGTACTTC.

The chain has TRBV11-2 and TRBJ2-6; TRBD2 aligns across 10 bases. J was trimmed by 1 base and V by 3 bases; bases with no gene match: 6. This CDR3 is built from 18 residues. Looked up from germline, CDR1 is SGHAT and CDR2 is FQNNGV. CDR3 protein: CASSFQAGGHSGANVLTF. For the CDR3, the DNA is TGTGCCAGCAGCTTCCAAGCGGGAGGGCATTCTGGGGCCAACGTCCTGACTTTC.

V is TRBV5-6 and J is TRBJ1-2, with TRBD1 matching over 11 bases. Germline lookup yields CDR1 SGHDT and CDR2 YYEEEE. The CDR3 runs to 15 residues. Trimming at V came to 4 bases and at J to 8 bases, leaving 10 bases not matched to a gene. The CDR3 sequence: CASSPVGQGDGGYTF. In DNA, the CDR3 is TGTGCCAGCAGCCCGGTGGGACAGGGGGATGGGGGCTACACCTTC.

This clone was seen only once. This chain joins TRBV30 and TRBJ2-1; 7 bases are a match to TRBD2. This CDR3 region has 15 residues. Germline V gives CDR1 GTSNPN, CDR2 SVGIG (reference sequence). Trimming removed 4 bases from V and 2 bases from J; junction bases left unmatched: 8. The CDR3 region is CAWTLGGRAYNEQFF. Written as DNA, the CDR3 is TGTGCCTGGACCCTTGGCGGGAGAGCCTACAATGAGCAGTTCTTC.

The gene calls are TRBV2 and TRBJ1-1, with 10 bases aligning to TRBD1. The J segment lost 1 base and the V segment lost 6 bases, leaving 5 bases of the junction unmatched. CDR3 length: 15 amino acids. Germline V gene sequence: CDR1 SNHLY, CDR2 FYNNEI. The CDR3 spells CASRPDRGRNTEAFF. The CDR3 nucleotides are TGTGCCAGCAGGCCCGACAGGGGGCGGAACACTGAAGCTTTCTTT. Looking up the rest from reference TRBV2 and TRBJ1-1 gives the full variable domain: EPEVTQTPSHQVTQMGQEVILRCVPISNHLYFYWYRQILGQKVEFLVSFYNNEISEKSEIFDDQFSVERPDGSNFTLKIRSTKLEDSAMYFCASRPDRGRNTEAFFGQGTRLTVV.

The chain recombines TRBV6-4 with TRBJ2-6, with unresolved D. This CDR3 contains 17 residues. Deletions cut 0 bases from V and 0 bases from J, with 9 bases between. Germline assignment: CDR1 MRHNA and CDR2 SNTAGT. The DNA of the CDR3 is TGTGCCAGCAGTGACTCTGCGGCAGCCTCTGGGGCCAACGTCCTGACTTTC. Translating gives CASSDSAAASGANVLTF.

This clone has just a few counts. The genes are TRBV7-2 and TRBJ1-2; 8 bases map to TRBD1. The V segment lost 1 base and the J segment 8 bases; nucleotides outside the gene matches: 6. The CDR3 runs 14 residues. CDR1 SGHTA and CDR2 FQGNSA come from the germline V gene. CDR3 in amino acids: CASSLGQGINGYTF. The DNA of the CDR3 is TGTGCCAGCAGCTTAGGACAGGGGATTAACGGCTACACCTTC.

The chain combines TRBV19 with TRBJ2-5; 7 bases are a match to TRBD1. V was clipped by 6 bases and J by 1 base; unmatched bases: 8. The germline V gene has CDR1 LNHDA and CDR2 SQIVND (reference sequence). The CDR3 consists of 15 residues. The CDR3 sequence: CASSRPGQFQETQYF. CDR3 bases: TGTGCCAGTAGCCGACCGGGACAGTTCCAAGAGACCCAGTACTTC. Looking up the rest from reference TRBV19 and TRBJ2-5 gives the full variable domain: DGGITQSPKYLFRKEGQNVTLSCEQNLNHDAMYWYRQDPGQGLRLIYYSQIVNDFQKGDIAEGYSVSREKKESFPLTVTSAQKNPTAFYLCASSRPGQFQETQYFGPGTRLLVL.

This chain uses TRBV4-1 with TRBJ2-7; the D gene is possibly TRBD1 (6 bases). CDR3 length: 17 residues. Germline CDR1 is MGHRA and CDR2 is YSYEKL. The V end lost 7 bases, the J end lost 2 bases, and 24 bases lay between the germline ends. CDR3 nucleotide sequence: TGCGCCAGCACGCTTACCGATACGGGACATCCTCCCTACGAGCAGTACTTC. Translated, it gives CASTLTDTGHPPYEQYF.

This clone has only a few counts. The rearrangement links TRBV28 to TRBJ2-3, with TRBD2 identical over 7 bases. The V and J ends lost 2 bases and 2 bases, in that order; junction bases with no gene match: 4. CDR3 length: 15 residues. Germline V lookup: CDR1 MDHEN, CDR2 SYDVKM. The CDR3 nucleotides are TGTGCCAGCAGTTTACCTAGCGGAAACACAGATACGCAGTATTTT. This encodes CASSLPSGNTDTQYF.

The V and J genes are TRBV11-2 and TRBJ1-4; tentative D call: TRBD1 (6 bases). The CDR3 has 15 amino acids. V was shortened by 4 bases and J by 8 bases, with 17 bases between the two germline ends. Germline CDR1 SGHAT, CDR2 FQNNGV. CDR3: CASSSLQGRREKLFF. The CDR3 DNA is TGTGCCAGCAGCTCACTACAGGGTAGGAGGGAAAAACTGTTTTTT. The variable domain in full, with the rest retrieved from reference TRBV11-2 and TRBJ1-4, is EAGVAQSPRYKIIEKRQSVAFWCNPISGHATLYWYQQILGQGPKLLIQFQNNGVVDDSQLPKDRFSAERLKGVDSTLKIQPAKLEDSAVYLCASSSLQGRREKLFFGSGTQLSVL.

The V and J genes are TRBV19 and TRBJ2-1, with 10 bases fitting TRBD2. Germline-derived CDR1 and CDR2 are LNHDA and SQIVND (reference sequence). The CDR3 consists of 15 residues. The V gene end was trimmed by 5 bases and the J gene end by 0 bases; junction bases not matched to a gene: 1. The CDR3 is CASSPSGSSYNEQFF. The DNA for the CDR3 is TGTGCCAGTAGTCCTAGCGGGAGCTCCTACAATGAGCAGTTCTTC.

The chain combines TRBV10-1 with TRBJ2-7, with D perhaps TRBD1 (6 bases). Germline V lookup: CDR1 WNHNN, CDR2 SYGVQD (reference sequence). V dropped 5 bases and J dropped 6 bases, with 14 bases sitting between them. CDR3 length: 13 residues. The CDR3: CASSTVQGSEQYF. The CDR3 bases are TGCGCCAGCAGTACCGTACAGGGCTCCGAGCAGTACTTC.